The rows below give T cell receptor beta chains drawn from one sample of a study of T cell repertoires in cytomegalovirus infection. TCRdb passed the reads through MiXCR, listing each CDR3 protein once. The repertoire consists of approximately 730,000 distinct CDR3 sequences, with 25% to 30% occurring once and the leading ten covering about an eighth. Their antigen targets remain unknown. The specimen comprised cultured CD8+ T cells from PBMCs, sampled from culture after CMV antigen stimulation. All receptors derive from a human donor in good health (CMV status not recorded). Some clones in this sample may be carry-over from other donors' samples. Both conserved end residues are part of each CDR3. D genes are given only for firm matches. A clone size is listed for some rows: how often the clone was seen (once, few, many), or a class if it is expanded.

CDR3aa: CASSNPKRGISNQPQHF
CDR3nt: TGTGCCAGTAGCAATCCCAAGAGGGGGATTAGCAATCAGCCCCAGCATTTT
abundance: .
v_gene: TRBV19
j_gene: TRBJ1-5
d_gene: .

CDR3aa: CASSQERQGALETQYF
CDR3nt: TGCGCCAGCAGCCAAGAACGACAGGGGGCTTTGGAGACCCAGTACTTC
abundance: few
v_gene: TRBV4-1
j_gene: TRBJ2-5
d_gene: TRBD1

CDR3aa: CASSPGTGGGEAFF
CDR3nt: TGTGCCAGCAGCCCGGGGACAGGGGGCGGTGAAGCTTTCTTT
abundance: few
v_gene: TRBV9
j_gene: TRBJ1-1
d_gene: TRBD1

CDR3aa: CASSPGGTQIGGTDTQYF
CDR3nt: TGTGCCAGCAGTCCCGGGGGGACTCAAATTGGCGGCACAGATACGCAGTATTTT
abundance: .
v_gene: TRBV7-9
j_gene: TRBJ2-3
d_gene: TRBD2

CDR3aa: CASSFIEGRFETQYF
CDR3nt: TGTGCCAGCAGCTTTATAGAGGGGCGGTTTGAGACCCAGTACTTC
abundance: .
v_gene: TRBV7-4
j_gene: TRBJ2-5
d_gene: .

CDR3aa: CASRPIWAGELFF
CDR3nt: TGTGCCAGCAGGCCTATCTGGGCCGGGGAGCTGTTTTTT
abundance: few
v_gene: TRBV27
j_gene: TRBJ2-2
d_gene: .

CDR3aa: CATSSSGTYTGELFF
CDR3nt: TGTGCCACCAGCAGCTCCGGGACCTACACCGGGGAGCTGTTTTTT
abundance: .
v_gene: TRBV15
j_gene: TRBJ2-2
d_gene: .

CDR3aa: CASSFGTGPNSPLHF
CDR3nt: TGTGCCAGCAGTTTTGGGACAGGGCCCAATTCACCCCTCCACTTT
abundance: many
v_gene: TRBV28
j_gene: TRBJ1-6
d_gene: TRBD1

CDR3aa: CASSTWDLDDEQFF
CDR3nt: TGTGCCAGCAGTACTTGGGACCTGGACGATGAGCAGTTCTTC
abundance: few
v_gene: TRBV6-2/TRBV6-3
j_gene: TRBJ2-1
d_gene: .

CDR3aa: CASSFVIEGRTYNSPLHF
CDR3nt: TGTGCCAGCAGTTTTGTGATTGAGGGTAGGACCTATAATTCACCCCTCCACTTT
abundance: .
v_gene: TRBV12-3/TRBV12-4
j_gene: TRBJ1-6
d_gene: .

CDR3aa: CASGLGNEQYF
CDR3nt: TGTGCTAGTGGATTAGGGAATGAGCAGTACTTC
abundance: .
v_gene: TRBV12-5
j_gene: TRBJ2-7
d_gene: .

CDR3aa: CASSQLAEGTDTQYF
CDR3nt: TGTGCCAGCAGCCAACTAGCGGAGGGTACAGATACGCAGTATTTT
abundance: .
v_gene: TRBV7-9
j_gene: TRBJ2-3
d_gene: TRBD2

CDR3aa: CATSRDWLEDNEQFF
CDR3nt: TGTGCCACCAGCAGAGATTGGCTAGAAGACAATGAGCAGTTCTTC
abundance: few
v_gene: TRBV15
j_gene: TRBJ2-1
d_gene: .

CDR3aa: CASSSGLAGPSYNEQFF
CDR3nt: TGTGCCAGCAGCTCCGGACTAGCGGGGCCCTCCTACAATGAGCAGTTCTTC
abundance: many
v_gene: TRBV11-2
j_gene: TRBJ2-1
d_gene: TRBD2

CDR3aa: CASSLAREGLNTEAFF
CDR3nt: TGTGCCAGCAGTTTAGCTCGGGAGGGATTGAACACTGAAGCTTTCTTT
abundance: many
v_gene: TRBV12-3/TRBV12-4
j_gene: TRBJ1-1
d_gene: .

CDR3aa: CASSLFQGQETQYF
CDR3nt: TGTGCTAGCAGCTTATTCCAAGGCCAAGAGACCCAGTACTTC
abundance: .
v_gene: TRBV7-6
j_gene: TRBJ2-5
d_gene: .

CDR3aa: CASRHRDSRSGYNEQFF
CDR3nt: TGTGCCAGCAGGCACCGGGACAGCCGATCGGGCTACAATGAGCAGTTCTTC
abundance: few
v_gene: TRBV6-5
j_gene: TRBJ2-1
d_gene: TRBD1

CDR3aa: CASSLVSATNEKLFF
CDR3nt: TGTGCCAGCAGCTTAGTTTCCGCAACTAATGAAAAACTGTTTTTT
abundance: many
v_gene: TRBV7-2
j_gene: TRBJ1-4
d_gene: .

CDR3aa: CAMGRDSEDYTF
CDR3nt: TGCGCCATGGGCCGGGACAGCGAGGACTACACCTTC
abundance: .
v_gene: TRBV10-2
j_gene: TRBJ1-2
d_gene: TRBD1

CDR3aa: CASSLRPGSTDTQYF
CDR3nt: TGTGCCAGCAGCTTAAGGCCAGGTAGCACAGATACGCAGTATTTT
abundance: few
v_gene: TRBV7-9
j_gene: TRBJ2-3
d_gene: .

CDR3aa: CASNPSGRRYGYTF
CDR3nt: TGTGCCAGCAACCCCTCGGGTCGACGCTATGGCTACACCTTC
abundance: .
v_gene: TRBV6-1
j_gene: TRBJ1-2
d_gene: .

CDR3aa: CASSQEEGSPYNEQFF
CDR3nt: TGCGCCAGCAGCCAAGAGGAGGGGTCCCCCTACAATGAGCAGTTCTTC
abundance: few
v_gene: TRBV4-1
j_gene: TRBJ2-1
d_gene: .

CDR3aa: CASSFEGLEETQYF
CDR3nt: TGTGCCAGCAGTTTCGAAGGGTTAGAGGAGACCCAGTACTTC
abundance: .
v_gene: TRBV6-8
j_gene: TRBJ2-5
d_gene: .

CDR3aa: CASSFQRRETQYF
CDR3nt: TGTGCCAGCAGTTTCCAGCGAAGAGAGACCCAGTACTTT
abundance: .
v_gene: TRBV27
j_gene: TRBJ2-5
d_gene: .

CDR3aa: CASSPVRRGLEQFF
CDR3nt: TGTGCCAGCAGCCCCGTACGGAGGGGGCTTGAGCAGTTCTTC
abundance: .
v_gene: TRBV9
j_gene: TRBJ2-1
d_gene: .

CDR3aa: CASISRVAGGLELFF
CDR3nt: TGTGCCAGTATTTCTCGGGTAGCGGGGGGCTTGGAGCTGTTTTTT
abundance: few
v_gene: TRBV19
j_gene: TRBJ2-2
d_gene: TRBD2